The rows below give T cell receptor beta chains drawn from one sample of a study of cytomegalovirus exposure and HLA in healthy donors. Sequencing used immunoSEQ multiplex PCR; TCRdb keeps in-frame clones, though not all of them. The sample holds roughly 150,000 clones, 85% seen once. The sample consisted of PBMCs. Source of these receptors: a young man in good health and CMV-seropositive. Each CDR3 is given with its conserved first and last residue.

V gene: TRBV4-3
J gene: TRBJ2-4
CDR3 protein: CASSLHVVAGGAEGNIQYF

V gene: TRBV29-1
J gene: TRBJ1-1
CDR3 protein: CSVDGYEAFF

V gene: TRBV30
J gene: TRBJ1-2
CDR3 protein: CACTLGQTANYGYTF

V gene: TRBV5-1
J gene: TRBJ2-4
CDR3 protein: CASSLGGQGDIQYF

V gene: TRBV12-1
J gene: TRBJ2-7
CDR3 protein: CASSFQGESGEQYF

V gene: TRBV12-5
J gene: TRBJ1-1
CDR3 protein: CASGLGQGPTEAFF

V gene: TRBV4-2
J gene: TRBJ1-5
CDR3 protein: CASSQYFRDSNQPQHF

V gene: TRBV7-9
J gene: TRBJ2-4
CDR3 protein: CASSSSRTSAKNIQYF

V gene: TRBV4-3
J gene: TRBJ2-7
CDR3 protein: CASSQGALGTGDDEQYF

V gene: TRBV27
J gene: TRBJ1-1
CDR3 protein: CASSLFPPVGMNTEAFF

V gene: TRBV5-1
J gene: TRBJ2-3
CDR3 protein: CASSLASSGRWSDTQYF

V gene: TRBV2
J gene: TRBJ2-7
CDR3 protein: CAIRGSGEQYF

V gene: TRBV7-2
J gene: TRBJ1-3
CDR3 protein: CASSLGGSGNTIYF

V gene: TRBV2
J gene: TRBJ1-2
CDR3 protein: CASLRERANYGYTF

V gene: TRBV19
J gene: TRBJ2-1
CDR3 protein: CASSASLAPYNEQFF

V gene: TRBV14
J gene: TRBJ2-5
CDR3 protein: CASSQGEGGGKALQETQYF

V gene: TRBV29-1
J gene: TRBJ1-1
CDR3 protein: CSVRKPNTEAFF

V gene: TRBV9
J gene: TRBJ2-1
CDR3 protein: CASSVDGGPYNEQFF

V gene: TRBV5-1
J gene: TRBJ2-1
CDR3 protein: CASCIAGDFNEQFF

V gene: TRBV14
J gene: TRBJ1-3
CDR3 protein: CASSRTGLRGNTIYF

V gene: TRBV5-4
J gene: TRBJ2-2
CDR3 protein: CASSLGQAPNTGELFF

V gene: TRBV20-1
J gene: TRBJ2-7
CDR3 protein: CSGAGLGEQYF

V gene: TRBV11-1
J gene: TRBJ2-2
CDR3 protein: CASSPKLAGAGGGELFF

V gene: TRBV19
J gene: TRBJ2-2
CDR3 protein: CASSRGTVAAGELFF

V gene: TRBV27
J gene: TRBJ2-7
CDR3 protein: CASSLNRGQSEQYF

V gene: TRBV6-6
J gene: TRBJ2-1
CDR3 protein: CAVQLAGGLFNNEQFF

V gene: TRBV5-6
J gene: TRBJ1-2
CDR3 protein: CASSLESGNYGYTF

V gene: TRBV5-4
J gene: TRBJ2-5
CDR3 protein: CASSPPGTSGRASTETQYF

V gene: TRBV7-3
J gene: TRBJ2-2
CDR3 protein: CASSFGTGELFF

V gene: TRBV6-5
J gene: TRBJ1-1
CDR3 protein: CASSYGQGNTEAFF

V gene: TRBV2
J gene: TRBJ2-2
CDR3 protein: CASSNPQQVLRTGELFF

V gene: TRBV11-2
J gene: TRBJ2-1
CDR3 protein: CASSQDGGSSYNEQFF